Below are 16 T cell receptor beta chains sequenced from a single sample in a study of response to subunit inactivated influenza vaccine. TCRdb re-analysed the RT-PCR reads in MiXCR, keeping a single row per CDR3 protein. The sample consists of about 650,000 distinct CDR3 sequences, about 15% of them appearing once. The source was PBMCs from blood, collected 14 days before vaccination. Receptors were obtained from a man over 45 who received an inactivated influenza vaccine.

This chain joins TRBV7-9 and TRBJ2-1; no clear D. Germline V gene sequence: CDR1 SEHNR, CDR2 FQNEAQ (reference sequence). CDR3 length: 14 amino acids. V lost 5 bases and J lost 5, with 13 bases in between. The CDR3 spells CASSPQSINNEQFF. CDR3 nucleotide sequence: TGTGCCAGCAGCCCACAGAGTATAAACAATGAGCAGTTCTTC.

The rearrangement links TRBV5-1 to TRBJ2-7; 12 bases agree with TRBD1. Trimming cost V 0 bases and J 5 bases; bases outside gene matches: 6. CDR3 length equals 16 residues. Germline CDR1 and CDR2: SGHRS and YFSETQ. The DNA of the CDR3 is TGCGCCAGCAGCTTGGGATTGGGACAGGGGGCCCACGAGCAGTACTTC. Translation gives CASSLGLGQGAHEQYF.

This clonotype was observed a few times. This chain connects TRBV18 to TRBJ1-2; D possibly corresponds to TRBD1 (6 bases). The CDR3 spans 14 residues. Trimming left V 3 bases short and J 1 base short, with 9 bases between. CDR1 KGHSH and CDR2 LQKENI come from the germline V gene. CDR3 sequence reads: CASSPGDINYGYTF. In DNA form, the CDR3 reads TGTGCCAGCTCACCCGGGGACATTAACTATGGCTACACCTTC.

This chain links TRBV19 with TRBJ2-3; weak D call: TRBD2 (6 bases). The CDR3 loop spans 17 amino acids. The germline V gene has CDR1 LNHDA and CDR2 SQIVND (reference sequence). With 6 bases removed from V and 2 bases from J, the gap between germline ends came to 21 bases. The CDR3 sequence: CASRPPGVADITDTQYF. The CDR3 nucleotides are TGTGCCAGTAGACCCCCCGGAGTAGCGGATATCACAGATACGCAGTATTTT.

This clonotype was recorded many times. V usage is TRBV20-1 and J usage is TRBJ2-1; D is uncertain. Germline values: CDR1 DFQATT, CDR2 SNEGSKA (reference sequence). This CDR3 is built from 12 residues. V was cut by 3 bases and J by 3 bases, with 6 bases left in between. The CDR3 loop is CSASEDYNEQFF. The CDR3 DNA sequence: TGCAGTGCTAGCGAAGACTACAATGAGCAGTTCTTC.

The J gene is TRBJ2-3, the V gene TRBV10-2; D gene ambiguous. The length of the CDR3 is 14 residues. Germline CDR1 reads WSHSY; CDR2 reads SAAADI. V was pared by 6 bases and J by 6 bases, with 16 bases between. CDR3 DNA: TGCGCCAGCAGCTTAGTCCCGATATGGGATACGCAGTATTTT. It translates to CASSLVPIWDTQYF.

This clonotype has more than one count but fewer than ten. The chain recombines TRBV20-1 with TRBJ2-1; TRBD2 is a possible D gene (5 bases). The CDR3 covers 15 residues. CDR1 and CDR2 from the germline V gene are DFQATT and SNEGSKA (reference sequence). Trimming cost V 4 bases and J 3 bases, with 16 bases left between them. The CDR3 sequence is CSAINGRTHYNEQFF. DNA for the CDR3: TGCAGTGCTATAAATGGTAGGACTCACTACAATGAGCAGTTCTTC.

In its sample, this clonotype was seen a few times. The rearrangement joins TRBV7-6 to TRBJ2-1, with no clear D. With 1 base removed from V and 7 bases from J, the gap between germline ends came to 14 bases. This CDR3 is 15 amino acids long. Germline V CDR1 and CDR2: SGHVS, FNYEAQ. The CDR3 loop is CASSLGALTGNEQFF. In DNA, the CDR3 is TGTGCCAGCAGCTTAGGAGCACTCACGGGTAATGAGCAGTTCTTC.

The V and J genes are TRBV5-1 and TRBJ2-1, with 9 bases fitting TRBD2. Germline V gene sequence: CDR1 SGHRS, CDR2 YFSETQ. The CDR3 runs to 18 residues. V gave up 0 bases and J gave up 8 bases; unmatched junction bases: 15. CDR3 amino acids: CASSLARDSGRLSDEQFF. CDR3 bases: TGCGCCAGCAGCTTGGCCCGTGATAGCGGGAGATTGTCGGATGAGCAGTTCTTC.

In nucleotides, the CDR3 is TGTGCCAGCAGTTCCCCAAGTAACGAGCAGTACTTC. Protein product: CASSSPSNEQYF. The V gene is TRBV28, the J gene TRBJ2-7, with D unclear. The CDR3 extends over 12 amino acids. The V end was cut by 4 bases, the J end by 5 bases, with 9 bases between. The germline CDR1 and CDR2 sequences are MDHEN and SYDVKM.

V is TRBV4-3 and J is TRBJ2-3, with 10 bases lining up with TRBD2. Germline CDR1 reads LGHNA; CDR2 reads YSLEER. The CDR3 covers 19 residues. The trim removed 4 bases at V and 4 bases at J, leaving 17 bases unmatched. The DNA for the CDR3 is TGCGCCAGCAGCCTTCAATACCGACTAGCGGGTAGTATGGCAGATACGCAGTATTTT. It is translated as CASSLQYRLAGSMADTQYF.

This clonotype was recorded at least ten times. This chain links TRBV4-3 with TRBJ1-2; D gene ambiguous. V was cut by 0 bases and J by 4 bases, with 9 bases left in between. Germline V gives CDR1 LGHNA, CDR2 YSLEER. CDR3 length equals 14 residues. The CDR3 is CASSQDFNPYGYTF. The CDR3 bases are TGCGCCAGCAGCCAAGATTTCAATCCCTATGGCTACACCTTC.

The chain has TRBV4-3 and TRBJ2-3; D ambiguous. Trimming shortened V by 0 bases and J by 2 bases, and 12 bases separated the two germline ends. The CDR3 contains 16 residues. Germline assignment: CDR1 LGHNA and CDR2 YSLEER. The CDR3 loop is CASSQEPGTFTDTQYF. The DNA of the CDR3 is TGCGCCAGCAGCCAAGAGCCGGGTACCTTCACAGATACGCAGTATTTT.

The rearrangement joins TRBV24-1 to TRBJ2-1, with D uncertain. In germline, CDR1 is KGHDR, CDR2 SFDVKD. Trimming stripped 9 bases from V and 6 bases from J, with 17 bases between. The CDR3 totals 14 residues. Here the CDR3 DNA reads TGTGCCACCGCCGGTTTTGGCACGGGCAATGAGCAGTTCTTC. Its protein product is CATAGFGTGNEQFF.

In its sample, this clonotype was seen a few times. This chain connects TRBV19 to TRBJ2-1, with TRBD2 matching 8 bases. The CDR3 length is 14 residues. Trimming cost V 1 base and J 8 bases; bases outside gene matches: 4. Germline CDR1 reads LNHDA; CDR2 reads SQIVND (reference sequence). CDR3 residues: CASSIGAGVHEQFF. In DNA form, the CDR3 reads TGTGCCAGTAGTATAGGAGCGGGAGTCCATGAGCAGTTCTTC.

Many counts were recorded for this clonotype. This chain uses TRBV18 with TRBJ1-1, with D perhaps TRBD1 (5 bases). The V and J ends lost 4 bases and 6 bases respectively, with 9 bases between them. This CDR3 is built from 12 residues. Looked up from germline, CDR1 is KGHSH and CDR2 is LQKENI. The CDR3 sequence is CASSLGAAEAFF. In DNA form, the CDR3 reads TGTGCCAGCTCACTCGGGGCTGCTGAAGCTTTCTTT.